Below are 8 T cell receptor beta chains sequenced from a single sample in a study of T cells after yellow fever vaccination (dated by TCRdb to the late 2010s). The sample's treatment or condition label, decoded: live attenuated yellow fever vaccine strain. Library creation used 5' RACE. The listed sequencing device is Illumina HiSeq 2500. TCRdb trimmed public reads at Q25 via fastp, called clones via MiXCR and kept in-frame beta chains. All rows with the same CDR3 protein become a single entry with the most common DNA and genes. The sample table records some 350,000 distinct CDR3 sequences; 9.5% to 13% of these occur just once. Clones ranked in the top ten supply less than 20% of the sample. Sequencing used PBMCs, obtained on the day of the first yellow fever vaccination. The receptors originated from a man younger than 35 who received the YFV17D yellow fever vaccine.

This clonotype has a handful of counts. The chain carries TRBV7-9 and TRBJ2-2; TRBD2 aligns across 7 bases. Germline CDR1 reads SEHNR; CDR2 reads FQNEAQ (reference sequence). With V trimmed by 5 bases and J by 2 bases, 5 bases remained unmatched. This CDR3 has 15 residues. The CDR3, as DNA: TGTGCCAGCAGCCCGACTAGCCAAAACACCGGGGAGCTGTTTTTT. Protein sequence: CASSPTSQNTGELFF.

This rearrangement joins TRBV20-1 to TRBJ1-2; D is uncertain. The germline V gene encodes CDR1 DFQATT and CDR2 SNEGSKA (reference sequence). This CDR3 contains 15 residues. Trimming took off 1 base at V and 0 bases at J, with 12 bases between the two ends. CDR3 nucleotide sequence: TGCAGTGCTAGAGGCCCCCTGCTGACTAACTATGGCTACACCTTC. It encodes CSARGPLLTNYGYTF.

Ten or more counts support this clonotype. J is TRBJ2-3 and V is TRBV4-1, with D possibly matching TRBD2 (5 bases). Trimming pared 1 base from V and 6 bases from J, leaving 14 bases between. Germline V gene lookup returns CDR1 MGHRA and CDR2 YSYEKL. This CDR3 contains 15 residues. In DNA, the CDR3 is TGCGCCAGCAGCCAAGGGCGCCCCGGGAAGGATACGCAGTATTTT. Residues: CASSQGRPGKDTQYF.

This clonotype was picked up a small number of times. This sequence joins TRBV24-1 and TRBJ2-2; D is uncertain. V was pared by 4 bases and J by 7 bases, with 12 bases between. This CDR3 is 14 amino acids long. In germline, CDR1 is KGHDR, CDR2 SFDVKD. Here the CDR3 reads CATSDVTSFGELFF. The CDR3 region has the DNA TGTGCCACCAGTGACGTCACTTCATTCGGGGAGCTGTTTTTT.

CDR3 sequence: CASSLGGGASRRAYEQYF. The CDR3 region has the DNA TGTGCCAGCAGTCTGGGTGGAGGGGCCTCCCGGAGGGCCTACGAGCAGTACTTC. V is TRBV12-3 or TRBV12-4 and J is TRBJ2-7, with a tentative D call TRBD2 (6 bases). V lost 5 bases and J 2 bases, leaving 25 bases between the germline ends. This CDR3 is built from 18 residues.

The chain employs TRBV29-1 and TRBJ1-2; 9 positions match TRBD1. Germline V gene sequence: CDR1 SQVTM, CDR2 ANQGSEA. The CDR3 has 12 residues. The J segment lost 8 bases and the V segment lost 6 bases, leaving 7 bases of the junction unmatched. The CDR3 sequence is CSVTTGQGGYTF. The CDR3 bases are TGCAGCGTGACGACCGGACAGGGGGGCTACACCTTC.

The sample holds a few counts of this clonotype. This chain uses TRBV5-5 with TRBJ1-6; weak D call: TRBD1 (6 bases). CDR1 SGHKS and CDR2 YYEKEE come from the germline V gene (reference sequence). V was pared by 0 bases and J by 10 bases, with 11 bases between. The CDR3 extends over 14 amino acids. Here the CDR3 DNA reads TGTGCCAGCAGCTTGGGGCCCCAGGGGTCACCCCTCCACTTT. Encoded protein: CASSLGPQGSPLHF.

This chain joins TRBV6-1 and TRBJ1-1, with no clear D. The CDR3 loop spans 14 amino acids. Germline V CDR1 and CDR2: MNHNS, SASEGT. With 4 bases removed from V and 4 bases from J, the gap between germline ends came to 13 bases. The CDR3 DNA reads TGTGCCAGCAGTGGACGGGGTCCGGGCACTGAAGCTTTCTTT. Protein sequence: CASSGRGPGTEAFF.